This is a list of T cell receptor beta chains from one sample in a study of blood T cells in healthy people across ages. Using its own MiXCR run on the 5' RACE reads, TCRdb lists one record per CDR3 protein. The sample has approximately 2,000,000 distinct CDR3 sequences, 39% seen once. Sequences were obtained from blood. These receptors were taken from a human donor in good health. CDR3s include the opening cysteine and the closing phenylalanine or tryptophan. The order of the fields is J gene, clone size, D gene, V gene, CDR3 DNA, CDR3 protein. A D gene is named only where the DNA matches it firmly. Part of the rows lack a size; the others show once, few, many or a class for expanded clones.

TRBJ2-1	few	-	TRBV4-3	TGCGCCAGCAGCCAAGATCCCAGGGGTGAGCAGTTCTTC	CASSQDPRGEQFF
TRBJ2-5	-	-	TRBV28	TGTGCCAGCAGGCCCCAAGGGGGGGAGACCCAGTACTTC	CASRPQGGETQYF
TRBJ2-4	-	-	TRBV11-2	TGTGCCAGCAGCTTAGTCAGGCAGGGGATTGGCAAAAACATTCAGTACTTC	CASSLVRQGIGKNIQYF
TRBJ2-7	few	-	TRBV6-6	TGTGCCAGCAGTTCACGGACCGGGACATCCTACGAGCAGTACTTC	CASSSRTGTSYEQYF
TRBJ1-2	few	-	TRBV10-2	TGCGCCAGCACCGCGGACGGATCAGTGGACTATGGCTACACCTTC	CASTADGSVDYGYTF
TRBJ1-2	-	-	TRBV29-1	TGCAGCGTTGGACCTCCGACGGGAGCCTATGGCTACACCTTC	CSVGPPTGAYGYTF
TRBJ2-5	-	-	TRBV4-1	TGCGCCAGCAGTCCTAGCCATATGCGTGACCAAGAGACCCAGTACTTC	CASSPSHMRDQETQYF
TRBJ1-5	-	TRBD1	TRBV5-5	TGTGCCAGCAGCCCTATACAGGGGAACAATCAGCCCCAGCATTTT	CASSPIQGNNQPQHF
TRBJ2-7	-	-	TRBV12-3/TRBV12-4	TGTGCCGGCAGCAGGGGTCTTCCCTACGAGCAGTACTTC	CAGSRGLPYEQYF
TRBJ2-1	-	TRBD1	TRBV18	TGTGCCAGCTCACCCTCGGGACAGGGTTTAATTGGGCAGTTCTTC	CASSPSGQGLIGQFF
TRBJ1-1	few	-	TRBV7-8	TGTGCCAGCAGCCCACGACGGATGGCCCCGAACACTGAAGCTTTCTTT	CASSPRRMAPNTEAFF
TRBJ2-1	few	TRBD1	TRBV12-3/TRBV12-4	TGTGCCAGCAGTTCCAAATGGGACAGATCCTACAATGAGCAGTTCTTC	CASSSKWDRSYNEQFF
TRBJ1-5	-	-	TRBV2	TGTGCCAGCAGAAATGATCAGCCCCAGCATTTT	CASRNDQPQHF
TRBJ2-1	few	-	TRBV15	TGTGCCACCAGCCCCGATATCCCTGTTAAGCAGTTCTTC	CATSPDIPVKQFF
TRBJ2-7	-	-	TRBV27	TGTGCCAGCAGTTTACTCCGCGACGTCTCCTACGAGCAGTACTTC	CASSLLRDVSYEQYF
TRBJ2-7	-	-	TRBV10-2	TGCGCCAGCAGTGGAATTCCCAGGACGGGGTACTCCTACGAGCAGTACTTC	CASSGIPRTGYSYEQYF
TRBJ1-2	-	TRBD1	TRBV11-3	TGTGCCAGCAGCTCAGCCATAGGGACAGGGACCTATGGCTACACCTTC	CASSSAIGTGTYGYTF
TRBJ1-6	-	TRBD1	TRBV27	TGTGCTTCCCGTGGGTTGGACAGGGGGCTTTCACCCCTCCACTTT	CASRGLDRGLSPLHF
TRBJ1-2	few	TRBD1	TRBV28	TGTGCCAGCATAACAGGGGGCGAGGGGAACTATGGCTACACCTTC	CASITGGEGNYGYTF
TRBJ1-2	-	TRBD1	TRBV19	TGTGCCAGTAGTACGGGGACAGTAAGGTCCTATGGCTACACCTTC	CASSTGTVRSYGYTF
TRBJ1-1	-	-	TRBV6-5	TGTGCCAGCAGTCCCCGTTGGAGGGGAAAGAACACTGAAGCTTTCTTT	CASSPRWRGKNTEAFF
TRBJ2-7	few	TRBD1	TRBV5-1	TGCGCCAGCAGCGCGGACTCCGGGACAGGGGGCTACGAGCAGTACTTC	CASSADSGTGGYEQYF
TRBJ2-1	-	TRBD2	TRBV20-1	TGCAGTGCTAGAGATCGCCGGACTAGCGGGGGGTACCATGAGCAGTTCTTC	CSARDRRTSGGYHEQFF
TRBJ2-4	many	TRBD1	TRBV29-1	TGCAGCGTCGGACAGGGGGTTGACATTCAGTACTTC	CSVGQGVDIQYF
TRBJ2-2	-	-	TRBV7-2	TGTGCCAGCAGCCCTTGGGGGGAGCTGTTTTTT	CASSPWGELFF
TRBJ2-7	-	-	TRBV10-3	TGTGCCATCAGTGGGTCCGGGGCGGGAAGCTCCTACGAGCAGTACTTC	CAISGSGAGSSYEQYF
TRBJ2-7	few	-	TRBV4-3	TGCGCCAGCAGCCAAGGGTGGAGTGGGTCCTACGAGCAGTACTTC	CASSQGWSGSYEQYF
TRBJ2-7	few	TRBD1	TRBV29-1	TGCAGCGTTACAAAGACAGGGGGCGACGAGCAGTACTTC	CSVTKTGGDEQYF
TRBJ2-6	-	-	TRBV3-1	TGTGCCAGCAGCCAAGATCAGGGCATCATTCCCTCTGGGGCCAACGTCCTGACTTTC	CASSQDQGIIPSGANVLTF
TRBJ1-2	few	TRBD1	TRBV29-1	TGCAGCGCTCCACAGGGGAATGGCTACACCTTC	CSAPQGNGYTF
TRBJ1-6	few	TRBD1	TRBV6-5	TGTGCCAGCAGTTTAATCGAGGGGCAGGGGGTCAACTCCTATAATTCACCCCTCCACTTT	CASSLIEGQGVNSYNSPLHF
TRBJ2-1	-	-	TRBV15	TGTGCCACCAGCAGAGATCACAGCAATGAGCAGTTCTTC	CATSRDHSNEQFF
TRBJ2-3	-	-	TRBV12-3/TRBV12-4	TGTGGCAGCAGGGTAACAGATACGCAGTATTTT	CGSRVTDTQYF
TRBJ1-2	-	-	TRBV20-1	TGCAGTGCTCAGGAGGGTACGGGAGGCTACACCTTC	CSAQEGTGGYTF
TRBJ2-6	-	-	TRBV6-6	TGTGCCAGCAGTTACGTGGGACCCGGGGCCAACGTCCTGACTTTC	CASSYVGPGANVLTF
TRBJ2-5	few	-	TRBV5-1	TGCGCCAGCAGCTTTGAGGACTCGATCAGGGAGACCCAGTACTTC	CASSFEDSIRETQYF
TRBJ1-2	-	-	TRBV29-1	TGCAGCGTGTACACCGGAGATGGCTACACCTTC	CSVYTGDGYTF
TRBJ1-1	-	TRBD1	TRBV7-3	TGTGCCAGCAGCTCCTCCCCGACAGGGAGGTACACTGAAGCTTTCTTT	CASSSSPTGRYTEAFF
TRBJ2-5	few	TRBD1	TRBV29-1	TGCAGCGTATCGGGACAGGGGAACAGAGAGACCCAGTACTTC	CSVSGQGNRETQYF
TRBJ2-1	-	-	TRBV6-1	TGTGCCAGCGCCTATAGGGGGGCCGGATACAATGAGCAGTTCTTC	CASAYRGAGYNEQFF
TRBJ2-1	-	TRBD1	TRBV5-5	TGTGCCAGCAGCTTATCCTCCGGGACAGACAATGAGCAGTTCTTC	CASSLSSGTDNEQFF
TRBJ2-1	-	-	TRBV28	TGTGCCAGCAGTTTTGAGACGGATACCTACAATGAGCAGTTCTTC	CASSFETDTYNEQFF